Listed below are T cell receptor beta chains from one sample, sequenced in a study of T cells in narcolepsy. Sequencing was performed with immunoSEQ multiplex PCR; in TCRdb, only in-frame clones are kept and a portion is missing. The sample records 25,000 to 30,000 clones, around 87% being singletons. Input material: memory (CD45RA-) CD4+ T cells from blood. Receptors were obtained from a human donor in good health. The CDR3 runs from the conserved cysteine through the conserved F or W. A D gene is named only where the DNA matches it firmly. Part of the rows lack a size; the others show once, few, many or a class for expanded clones.

J gene	V gene	clone size	D gene	CDR3 protein	CDR3 DNA
TRBJ2-7	TRBV28	-	-	CASSLADGPYEQYF	TGTGCCAGCAGTTTAGCGGACGGACCCTACGAGCAGTACTTC
TRBJ2-7	TRBV27	-	-	CASSLRGRGIAEVSYEQYF	TGTGCCAGCAGTTTAAGGGGGAGGGGGATAGCGGAGGTCTCCTACGAGCAGTACTTC
TRBJ1-6	TRBV6-1	-	-	CASSKQSYNSPLHF	TGTGCCAGCAGTAAACAGAGTTATAATTCACCCCTCCACTTT
TRBJ2-5	TRBV19	-	TRBD1	CASSLTGEGETQYF	TGTGCCAGTAGCCTAACAGGGGAAGGAGAGACCCAGTACTTC
TRBJ1-2	TRBV15	-	TRBD1	CATSRTGRGLGYGYTF	TGTGCCACCAGCAGAACAGGGAGGGGGCTGGGCTATGGCTACACCTTC
TRBJ1-1	TRBV5-1	-	TRBD1	CASSLRGGGTGTIMNTEAFF	TGCGCCAGCAGCTTGAGGGGCGGGGGGACAGGGACGATCATGAACACTGAAGCTTTCTTT
TRBJ2-3	TRBV18	-	-	CASSPRLTDTQYF	TGTGCCAGCTCACCAAGACTAACAGATACGCAGTATTTT
TRBJ1-1	TRBV7-9	-	-	CASSLLRNRNEAFF	TGTGCCAGCAGCTTACTCAGGAATAGGAATGAAGCTTTCTTT
TRBJ1-6	TRBV2	-	-	CASNGQPNSPLHF	TGTGCCAGCAACGGACAGCCTAATTCACCCCTCCACTTT
TRBJ2-7	TRBV25-1	-	-	CASSPLGQKYYEQYF	TGTGCCAGCTCGCCCCTGGGACAAAAGTACTACGAGCAGTACTTC
TRBJ1-1	TRBV20-1	-	-	CSARAPEAFF	TGCAGTGCTAGGGCCCCTGAAGCTTTCTTT
TRBJ2-7	TRBV5-1	-	TRBD1	CASSLGQGAGHEQYF	TGCGCCAGCAGCTTAGGACAGGGGGCAGGCCACGAGCAGTACTTC
TRBJ2-4	TRBV4-2	once	TRBD2	CASSQEPPAGGKVNIQYF	TGTGCCAGCAGCCAAGAACCCCCAGCGGGAGGGAAGGTCAACATTCAGTACTTC
TRBJ2-2	TRBV5-1	-	TRBD2	CASSSPASGGIGGELFF	TGCGCCAGCAGCTCCCCGGCTAGCGGGGGGATTGGCGGGGAGCTGTTTTTT
TRBJ2-6	TRBV5-4	-	TRBD1	CASSIQGVGANVLTF	TGTGCCAGCAGCATACAGGGGGTTGGGGCCAACGTCCTGACTTTC
TRBJ2-1	TRBV7-9	-	TRBD2	CASSPMTSGRANEQFF	TGTGCCAGCAGCCCCATGACTAGCGGGAGGGCCAATGAGCAGTTCTTC
TRBJ2-7	TRBV5-1	-	-	CASSRASRVLEQYF	TGCGCCAGCAGCAGGGCATCCAGGGTTCTCGAGCAGTACTTC
TRBJ2-5	TRBV5-4	-	-	CAMTPGALETQYF	TGTGCCATGACGCCAGGGGCTCTGGAGACCCAGTACTTC
TRBJ1-6	TRBV25-1	-	-	CASSADSSNSPLHF	TGTGCCAGCAGTGCCGACAGCTCTAATTCACCCCTCCACTTT
TRBJ1-1	TRBV19	few	-	CASSIGHRGNAEAFF	TGTGCCAGTAGTATAGGACATCGGGGGAACGCTGAAGCTTTCTTT
TRBJ1-3	TRBV15	few	-	CATSRDRGRNTIYF	TGTGCCACCAGCAGAGATCGGGGAAGGAACACCATATATTTT
TRBJ2-3	TRBV19	-	TRBD2	CASSPGLAGNTDTQYF	TGTGCCAGTAGTCCCGGACTAGCGGGGAACACAGATACGCAGTATTTT
TRBJ1-1	TRBV5-5	-	-	CASSLVQGGTEAFF	TGTGCCAGCAGCTTGGTTCAGGGAGGGACTGAAGCTTTCTTT
TRBJ2-2	TRBV27	-	-	CASSPRGFNGELFF	TGTGCCAGCAGCCCCAGGGGTTTTAACGGGGAGCTGTTTTTT
TRBJ2-3	TRBV10-1	once	-	CASSENIGGTDTQYF	TGCGCCAGCAGTGAAAATATAGGGGGCACAGATACGCAGTATTTT
TRBJ2-2	TRBV5-1	-	TRBD2	CASSPSGGPAGELFF	TGCGCCAGCAGCCCGAGCGGGGGGCCCGCCGGGGAGCTGTTTTTT
TRBJ1-4	TRBV5-5	-	-	CASSLAGQRGEKLFF	TGTGCCAGCAGCTTGGCCGGGCAAAGGGGCGAAAAACTGTTTTTT
TRBJ2-3	TRBV30	-	TRBD2	CAWSLSGSSPDTQYF	TGTGCCTGGAGCCTTAGCGGGAGCAGCCCAGATACGCAGTATTTT
TRBJ2-2	TRBV6-1	-	TRBD1	CASSFDRAHTGELFF	TGTGCCAGCAGTTTTGACAGGGCCCACACCGGGGAGCTGTTTTTT
TRBJ2-1	TRBV28	-	TRBD2	CASSLSGRAYNEQFF	TGTGCCAGCAGTTTAAGTGGGAGGGCCTACAATGAGCAGTTCTTC
TRBJ1-6	TRBV30	-	-	CAWSRLTRGNSPLHF	TGTGCCTGGAGTAGGCTGACAAGGGGGAATTCACCCCTCCACTTT
TRBJ1-2	TRBV2	-	-	CASGTSGTAYGYTF	TGTGCCAGCGGTACTTCCGGGACGGCCTATGGCTACACCTTC
TRBJ1-1	TRBV19	-	-	CASSGGSLIRAFF	TGTGCCAGTAGTGGGGGGAGCTTGATAAGGGCTTTTTTT
TRBJ2-5	TRBV4-1	-	-	CASSLTGGSGETQYF	TGCGCCAGCAGCCTTACTGGGGGGAGTGGAGAGACCCAGTACTTC
TRBJ2-3	TRBV12-5	-	TRBD2	CASGAGGADTQYF	TGTGCTAGTGGAGCGGGGGGTGCAGATACGCAGTATTTT
TRBJ2-5	TRBV11-2	-	TRBD2	CASSLDLAGEFDTQYF	TGTGCCAGCAGCTTAGACCTAGCGGGGGAATTTGACACCCAGTACTTC
TRBJ2-3	TRBV5-1	-	-	CASSLRGTDTQYF	TGCGCCAGCAGCTTGAGGGGCACAGATACGCAGTATTTT
TRBJ1-1	TRBV19	-	TRBD1	CASSIGRGQGMNTEAFF	TGTGCCAGTAGTATCGGCAGGGGGCAGGGAATGAACACTGAAGCTTTCTTT
TRBJ2-7	TRBV6-1	-	TRBD1	CASTPGTAYEQYF	TGTGCCAGCACCCCGGGGACAGCTTACGAGCAGTACTTC
TRBJ2-1	TRBV28	-	-	CASSPDGTYNEQFF	TGTGCCAGCAGCCCAGACGGAACCTACAATGAGCAGTTCTTC
TRBJ1-2	TRBV5-4	once	TRBD1	CASSAPGTGWYGYTF	TGTGCCAGCAGCGCCCCGGGGACAGGGTGGTATGGCTACACCTTC
TRBJ2-1	TRBV28	-	-	CASSFSKTVNEQFF	TGTGCCAGCAGTTTTTCGAAAACGGTCAATGAGCAGTTCTTC